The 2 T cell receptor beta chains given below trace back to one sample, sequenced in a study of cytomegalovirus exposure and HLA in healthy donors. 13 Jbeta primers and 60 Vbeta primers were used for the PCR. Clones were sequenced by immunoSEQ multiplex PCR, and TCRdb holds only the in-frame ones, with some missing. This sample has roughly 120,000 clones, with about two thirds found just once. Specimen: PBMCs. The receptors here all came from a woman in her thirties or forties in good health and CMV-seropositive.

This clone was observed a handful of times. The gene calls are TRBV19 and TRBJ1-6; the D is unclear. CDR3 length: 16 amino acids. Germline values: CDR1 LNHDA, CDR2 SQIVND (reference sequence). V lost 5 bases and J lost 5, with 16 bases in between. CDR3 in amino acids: CASSWGRIGDNSPLHF. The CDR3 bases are TGTGCCAGTAGTTGGGGTAGGATCGGGGATAATTCACCCCTCCACTTT. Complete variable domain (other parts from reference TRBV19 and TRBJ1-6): DGGITQSPKYLFRKEGQNVTLSCEQNLNHDAMYWYRQDPGQGLRLIYYSQIVNDFQKGDIAEGYSVSREKKESFPLTVTSAQKNPTAFYLCASSWGRIGDNSPLHFGNGTRLTVT.

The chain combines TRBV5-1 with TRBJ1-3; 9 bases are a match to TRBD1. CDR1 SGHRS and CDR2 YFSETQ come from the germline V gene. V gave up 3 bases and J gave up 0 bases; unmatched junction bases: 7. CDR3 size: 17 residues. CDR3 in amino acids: CASSYLGQGPSGNTIYF. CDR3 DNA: TGCGCCAGCAGCTACCTGGGACAGGGACCCTCTGGAAACACCATATATTTT.